The 19 T cell receptor beta chains reported below all come from one sample, sequenced in a study of CD8+ T cells in alopecia areata. Treatment: oral pan-JAK inhibitor, 5-10 mg twice daily. cDNA serving as the sequencing template came from extracted, reverse transcribed RNA. Assay: immunoSEQ multiplex PCR; the TCRdb copy retains only in-frame clones and omits some. The profile shows about 210,000 clones, 35% to 40% of them singletons. Sequences were derived from CD4+ T cells sorted from blood, sampled between weeks 30 and 35, from a patient treated with tofacitinib. These receptors were taken from a human donor with alopecia areata.

The chain links TRBV4-2 to TRBJ2-4; D may be TRBD1 (5 bases). CDR1 is LGHNA, CDR2 YNFKEQ, per germline. V was trimmed by 0 bases and J by 9 bases, leaving 12 bases between them. This CDR3 has 14 residues. CDR3 in amino acids: CASSQDPQGSIQYF. The CDR3 DNA reads as TGTGCCAGCAGCCAAGATCCCCAGGGATCCATTCAGTACTTC.

The chain is built from TRBV30 and TRBJ1-2; TRBD1 is a possible D gene (5 bases). CDR1 GTSNPN and CDR2 SVGIG come from the germline V gene (reference sequence). Trimming cost V 4 bases and J 6 bases, with 15 bases left between them. The CDR3 sequence is 13 residues long. The CDR3 DNA follows: TGTGCCTGGAACAGGTACGAAGGAAATGGCTACACCTTC. Its protein is CAWNRYEGNGYTF. The entire variable domain, with the rest obtained from reference TRBV30 and TRBJ1-2, is as follows: SQTIHQWPATLVQPVGSPLSLECTVEGTSNPNLYWYRQAAGRGLQLLFYSVGIGQISSEVPQNLSASRPQDRQFILSSKKLLLSDSGFYLCAWNRYEGNGYTFGSGTRLTVV.

About this clone: This same CDR3 is encoded by further DNA sequences in the sample. This chain links TRBV6-5 with TRBJ1-1; 7 positions match TRBD1. Trimming took 0 bases from V and 1 from J; bases not matched to a gene: 2. Germline V lookup: CDR1 MNHEY, CDR2 SVGAGI. The CDR3 spans 15 residues. CDR3 DNA sequence: TGTGCCAGCAGTTACTCCAACAGGGGGAACACTGAAGCTTTCTTT. Residues: CASSYSNRGNTEAFF.

The chain uses TRBV5-8 and TRBJ2-3; maybe TRBD1 (5 bases). Trimming removed 2 bases at V and 2 bases at J, with 18 bases between. Germline V gene lookup returns CDR1 SGHTS and CDR2 YDEGEE. CDR3 length equals 17 residues. The CDR3 DNA reads TGTGCCAGCAGCTTTGGTCAGGGATATGGGCTCACAGATACGCAGTATTTT. Translated, it gives CASSFGQGYGLTDTQYF. The complete variable domain, with remaining parts taken from reference TRBV5-8 and TRBJ2-3, reads EAGVTQSPTHLIKTRGQQATLRCSPISGHTSVYWYQQALGLGLQFLLWYDEGEERNRGNFPPRFSGRQFPNYSSELNVNALELEDSALYLCASSFGQGYGLTDTQYFGPGTRLTVL.

The chain carries TRBV19 and TRBJ2-7; 10 bases line up with TRBD1. The CDR3 is 14 residues long. Germline V gene lookup returns CDR1 LNHDA and CDR2 SQIVND (reference sequence). With V trimmed by 5 bases and J by 2 bases, 3 bases remained unmatched. As DNA, the CDR3 is TGTGCCAGTAGTCAAGGGACAGGGGCCTACGAGCAGTACTTC. This encodes CASSQGTGAYEQYF.

The table lists this clone with a few counts. This chain joins TRBV14 and TRBJ2-7; TRBD2 might be the D (6 bases). Germline V gives CDR1 SGHDN, CDR2 FVKESK. Trimming took 3 bases from V and 4 from J, leaving 16 bases between them. The CDR3 contains 15 residues. CDR3 in DNA: TGTGCCAGCAGCCAGGCAACTGCGGGACTTTACGAGCAGTACTTC. Translated, it gives CASSQATAGLYEQYF.

V usage is TRBV27 and J usage is TRBJ1-4; D might be TRBD1 (5 bases). CDR3 size: 16 residues. In germline, CDR1 is MNHEY, CDR2 SMNVEV (reference sequence). Deletions cut 1 base from V and 1 base from J, with 10 bases between. The CDR3 DNA follows: TGTGCCAGCAGTTTATTCGTCGGGGGAACTAATGAAAAACTGTTTTTT. As protein: CASSLFVGGTNEKLFF.

On this clone itself: The sample has other DNA sequences that encode this CDR3 too. This rearrangement joins TRBV15 to TRBJ1-2; D gene ambiguous. The CDR3 covers 13 residues. Germline-derived CDR1 and CDR2 are LNHNV and YYDKDF (reference sequence). The germline V and J ends were trimmed by 0 bases and 0 bases, with 2 bases remaining between them. CDR3 sequence (DNA): TGTGCCACCAGCAGAGACACTAACTATGGCTACACCTTC. Its translation is CATSRDTNYGYTF.

Only a few counts were recorded for this clone. The chain has TRBV7-9 and TRBJ1-6; no reliable D call. CDR1 and CDR2 from the germline V gene are SEHNR and FQNEAQ (reference sequence). The CDR3 is made up of 15 amino acids. V lost 4 bases and J 7 bases, leaving 14 bases between the germline ends. CDR3 coding DNA: TGTGCCAGCAGCTCCCGTGATGGGAGGAATTCACCCCTCCACTTT. As protein: CASSSRDGRNSPLHF.

This clone has only a few counts. The chain joins TRBV30 to TRBJ1-1, with D tentatively TRBD1 (6 bases). Per germline, CDR1 GTSNPN and CDR2 SVGIG (reference sequence). The germline V and J ends were trimmed by 1 base and 5 bases, with 17 bases remaining between them. The CDR3 contains 15 residues. This chain's CDR3 is CAWSAPPTGQTEAFF. Written as DNA, the CDR3 is TGTGCCTGGAGTGCTCCCCCGACAGGTCAGACTGAAGCTTTCTTT.

In this sample, this clone turned up once. The CDR3 DNA reads as TGTGCCAGCAGTTCGGGACAGACTAGCACAGATACGCAGTATTTT. Protein product: CASSSGQTSTDTQYF. This chain connects TRBV6-6 to TRBJ2-3; TRBD1 matches 7 bases. There are 15 residues in the CDR3. The V and J ends lost 4 bases and 0 bases, in that order; junction bases with no gene match: 4. Looked up from germline, CDR1 is MNHNY and CDR2 is SVGAGI (reference sequence).

Only one count was recorded for this clone. The chain joins TRBV7-2 to TRBJ1-4, with a possible D match to TRBD1 (6 bases). This CDR3 contains 15 residues. Per germline, CDR1 SGHTA and CDR2 FQGNSA. V was trimmed by 5 bases and J by 8 bases, leaving 18 bases between them. In DNA form, the CDR3 reads TGTGCCAGCAGCCCAACAGGGAGCGGTGGGGAAAAACTGTTTTTT. Its translation: CASSPTGSGGEKLFF.

This clone was seen a handful of times. The J gene is TRBJ2-7, the V gene TRBV6-5, with unresolved D. Germline CDR1 and CDR2: MNHEY and SVGAGI. This CDR3 region has 15 residues. Trimming pared 0 bases from V and 6 bases from J, leaving 15 bases between. In DNA, the CDR3 is TGTGCCAGCAGTTACTCGGGCAGGACGTCTGGCGAGCAGTACTTC. Its protein is CASSYSGRTSGEQYF.

This clone has just a few counts. The chain uses TRBV18 and TRBJ2-1; TRBD1 agrees at 7 bases. V lost 4 bases, J lost 10 bases, and 7 bases stayed unmatched. There are 13 residues in the CDR3. Germline lookup yields CDR1 KGHSH and CDR2 LQKENI. CDR3 residues: CASSQNRGWEQFF. The CDR3 nucleotides read TGTGCCAGCTCACAAAACAGGGGATGGGAGCAGTTCTTC. Looking up the rest from reference TRBV18 and TRBJ2-1 gives the full variable domain: NAGVMQNPRHLVRRRGQEARLRCSPMKGHSHVYWYRQLPEEGLKFMVYLQKENIIDESGMPKERFSAEFPKEGPSILRIQQVVRGDSAAYFCASSQNRGWEQFFGPGTRLTVL.

This clone turned up a few times. The gene calls are TRBV4-1 and TRBJ2-6; 7 bases line up with TRBD1. The CDR3 covers 18 residues. Germline V gives CDR1 MGHRA, CDR2 YSYEKL. V trimming: 3 bases; J trimming: 0 bases; junction bases outside the gene matches: 8. This chain's CDR3 is CASSQRQGTVSGANVLTF. In nucleotides, the CDR3 is TGCGCCAGCAGCCAGAGACAGGGAACTGTCTCTGGGGCCAACGTCCTGACTTTC.

The chain is built from TRBV5-1 and TRBJ1-2, with 7 bases fitting TRBD1. Trimming removed 3 bases from V and 4 bases from J; junction bases left unmatched: 15. Per the germline V gene, CDR1 is SGHRS and CDR2 is YFSETQ. This CDR3 region has 17 residues. CDR3 nucleotides: TGCGCCAGCAGCTACATGTTAGGTCGGGACAGTGCCTATGGCTACACCTTC. The encoded protein is CASSYMLGRDSAYGYTF.

The rearrangement joins TRBV14 to TRBJ1-6; maybe TRBD1 (5 bases). V was clipped by 4 bases and J by 11 bases, with 15 bases between them. CDR1 and CDR2 (germline): SGHDN, FVKESK. The CDR3 sequence is 14 residues long. The CDR3 nucleotides are TGTGCCAGCAGCCCAACTGGGGGATTGACACCCCTCCACTTT. The encoded protein is CASSPTGGLTPLHF.

This clone has just a few counts. V gene TRBV27 combines with J gene TRBJ2-5, with TRBD2 as a possible D gene (5 bases). The V and J ends lost 3 bases and 5 bases respectively, with 16 bases between them. The germline CDR1 and CDR2 sequences are MNHEY and SMNVEV (reference sequence). The CDR3 length is 15 residues. Written as DNA, the CDR3 is TGTGCCAGCAGTTTTCGAGGGAACCTCGGGGAGACCCAGTACTTC. Encoded protein: CASSFRGNLGETQYF.

The V call is TRBV6-5, the J call TRBJ1-2; D is uncertain. In germline, CDR1 is MNHEY, CDR2 SVGAGI. Trimming removed 2 bases at V and 8 bases at J, with 9 bases between. The CDR3 is 12 residues long. CDR3 DNA: TGTGCCAGCAGTTACCCGGGCTCCGGCTACACCTTC. Its translation is CASSYPGSGYTF.